The rows below give T cell receptor beta chains drawn from one sample of a study of vaccination effects on CD4 cells after COVID-19. No antigen has been identified for these receptors. Clones were read by immunoSEQ multiplex PCR, and TCRdb kept only the in-frame ones, dropping some. The sample has tens of thousands of clones, roughly 81% seen once. This sample comprised CD4+ T cells from PBMCs cultured without peptide, obtained after COVID-19 vaccination. The receptors were gathered from a human donor who received a COVID-19 vaccine. Both conserved end residues are part of each CDR3.

V: TRBV4-1; J: TRBJ1-2; CDR3: CASSHPGYPPYGYTF
V: TRBV19; J: TRBJ2-2; CDR3: CASSIEVRGRGRGGELFF
V: TRBV10-1; J: TRBJ1-4; CDR3: CASSESNSRNEKLFF
V: TRBV7-2; J: TRBJ1-4; CDR3: CASSGERGRNEKLFF
V: TRBV30; J: TRBJ2-3; CDR3: CAWSVSWTQDDTQYF
V: TRBV18; J: TRBJ1-6; CDR3: CASSTDIANSPLHF
V: TRBV19; J: TRBJ2-2; CDR3: CASSITQRGRSGELFF
V: TRBV30; J: TRBJ1-1; CDR3: CAWSSGGHTEAFF
V: TRBV2; J: TRBJ1-5; CDR3: CASRSGGGNRQPQHF
V: TRBV19; J: TRBJ2-5; CDR3: CASSAFTSGGRETQYF
V: TRBV7-2; J: TRBJ2-3; CDR3: CASSSQGSSTDTQYF
V: TRBV4-2; J: TRBJ2-1; CDR3: CASSQEAQDNEQFF
V: TRBV9; J: TRBJ2-1; CDR3: CASSVVGGGGSFEQFF
V: TRBV9; J: TRBJ2-2; CDR3: CASSETGRGETGELFF
V: TRBV5-5; J: TRBJ1-5; CDR3: CASSRDRGQRQPQHF
V: TRBV28; J: TRBJ1-2; CDR3: CASSFGGALVGYTF
V: TRBV9; J: TRBJ2-1; CDR3: CASSRGGTGYNEQFF
V: TRBV6-5; J: TRBJ1-5; CDR3: CASGKTGEEQPQHF
V: TRBV10-1; J: TRBJ2-5; CDR3: CASSAGTAETQYF
V: TRBV4-1; J: TRBJ2-5; CDR3: CASSQQGSGGPATQYF
V: TRBV2; J: TRBJ2-3; CDR3: CASNYPGQGVRSTDTQYF
V: TRBV7-3; J: TRBJ1-2; CDR3: CASSLSGQGLGGYTF
V: TRBV4-1; J: TRBJ1-3; CDR3: CASSQETSGTTYGSGNTIYF
V: TRBV7-3; J: TRBJ1-1; CDR3: CASSLSVNTEAFF
V: TRBV10-3; J: TRBJ2-1; CDR3: CAISGQGGSNEQFF
V: TRBV10-2; J: TRBJ2-2; CDR3: CASGWTLNTGELFF
V: TRBV7-2; J: TRBJ1-6; CDR3: CASSLRPMNSPLHF
V: TRBV7-2; J: TRBJ2-5; CDR3: CASSSGQLETQYF
V: TRBV7-3; J: TRBJ2-1; CDR3: CASSPLGGALNEQFF
V: TRBV5-6; J: TRBJ2-5; CDR3: CASSFLQETQYF
V: TRBV14; J: TRBJ1-2; CDR3: CASSLHKGTGGYTF
V: TRBV6-6; J: TRBJ1-2; CDR3: CASSYDIYGYTF
V: TRBV3-1/TRBV3-2; J: TRBJ1-5; CDR3: CASSQGIQGRGQPQHF
V: TRBV5-1; J: TRBJ2-1; CDR3: CASSGWTGPYNEQFF
V: TRBV4-2; J: TRBJ2-5; CDR3: CASSQDWEGGLTKTQYF
V: TRBV7-3; J: TRBJ1-1; CDR3: CASSPKGLSPLNTEAFF
V: TRBV6-5; J: TRBJ1-5; CDR3: CASSYSGQSNQPQHF
V: TRBV6-5; J: TRBJ1-5; CDR3: CASSYGTDQPQHF
V: TRBV11-3; J: TRBJ2-2; CDR3: CASSPGQGVVGELFF
V: TRBV5-8; J: TRBJ2-2; CDR3: CASSPKGANTGELFF
V: TRBV24-1; J: TRBJ2-3; CDR3: CATSDLGGITDTQYF
V: TRBV18; J: TRBJ1-3; CDR3: CASSSDFGNTIYF
V: TRBV5-1; J: TRBJ2-5; CDR3: CASSLWETQYF